The 17 T cell receptor beta chains presented below share a single source sample, sequenced in a study of breast tumors, draining lymph nodes, adjacent tissues. TCRdb re-called the multiplex PCR reads through MiXCR, storing one row per CDR3 protein. The sample yields under 350,000 distinct CDR3 sequences, around 30% seen once. The lymph nodes were axillary draining lymph nodes from breast cancer patients. The sample consisted of axillary lymph node tissue. The receptors shown here come from a female donor with breast cancer. Some clones in this sample may be carry-over from other donors' samples.

The rearrangement joins TRBV10-3 to TRBJ1-4; possibly TRBD1 for D (6 bases). The germline V gene encodes CDR1 ENHRY and CDR2 SYGVKD. This CDR3 region has 13 residues. Trimming removed 3 bases at V and 13 bases at J, with 15 bases between. CDR3 nucleotide sequence: TGTGCCATCAGTGACCAGGGGACTGCCGGACTGTTTTTT. This gives the protein CAISDQGTAGLFF.

There are many counts of this clonotype. The gene calls are TRBV18 and TRBJ2-5; D is uncertain. This CDR3 has 11 amino acids. Germline loops: CDR1 KGHSH, CDR2 LQKENI. V was clipped by 2 bases and J by 4 bases, with 2 bases between them. This CDR3 reads CASSPVETQYF. The CDR3, as DNA: TGTGCCAGCTCACCAGTAGAGACCCAGTACTTC. Supplemented by reference TRBV18 and TRBJ2-5, the full variable domain reads NAGVMQNPRHLVRRRGQEARLRCSPMKGHSHVYWYRQLPEEGLKFMVYLQKENIIDESGMPKERFSAEFPKEGPSILRIQQVVRGDSAAYFCASSPVETQYFGPGTRLLVL.

For this clonotype: One end of the junction is discordant with germline, which a read error may explain. The rearrangement uses TRBV9 and TRBJ2-3; D not certain. This CDR3 comprises 14 residues. Germline CDR1 is SGDLS and CDR2 is YYNGEE. CDR3 sequence (DNA): TGTGCCAGCAGCGCCTCCCGTAGCACAGATACGCAGTCTTTC. It yields the protein CASSASRSTDTQSF.

This clonotype was seen ten or more times. The chain employs TRBV6-4 and TRBJ1-2; no reliable D call. This CDR3 spans 14 amino acids. Germline V gives CDR1 MRHNA, CDR2 SNTAGT. V was pared by 6 bases and J by 8 bases, with 19 bases between. For the CDR3, the DNA is TGTGCCAGCAGCCCAGAAAAAAGGGCGGAAGGCTACACCTTC. It codes for CASSPEKRAEGYTF.

This sequence joins TRBV29-1 and TRBJ1-2, with 9 bases lining up with TRBD1. Germline values: CDR1 SQVTM, CDR2 ANQGSEA. V trimming: 8 bases; J trimming: 7 bases; junction bases outside the gene matches: 8. This CDR3 is built from 12 residues. CDR3 nucleotides: TGCAGCCTTGGGGGACAGGGCCGTGGCTACACCTTC. Its translation: CSLGGQGRGYTF.

In this sample, this clonotype is medium-sized. The chain links TRBV15 to TRBJ1-5, with D unclear. V gave up 1 base and J gave up 0 bases, with 7 bases separating them. Germline CDR1 reads LNHNV; CDR2 reads YYDKDF (reference sequence). The CDR3 sequence is 15 residues long. The CDR3 coding sequence is TGTGCCACCAGCAGAGTAGGAGATAGCAATCAGCCCCAGCATTTT. It specifies CATSRVGDSNQPQHF.

The J gene is TRBJ2-7, the V gene TRBV6-6; TRBD1 matches at 11 bases. There are 15 residues in the CDR3. The germline gives CDR1 MNHNY, CDR2 SVGAGI (reference sequence). V lost 5 bases to trimming and J lost 4 bases; unmatched junction nucleotides: 7. In nucleotides, the CDR3 is TGTGCCAGCAGTCACGGGGGACAGGGGGGGTACGAGCAGTACTTC. It specifies CASSHGGQGGYEQYF.

This clonotype was observed many times. The chain recombines TRBV2 with TRBJ2-3; D is uncertain. Trimming removed 4 bases from V and 6 bases from J, with 14 bases in between. The CDR3 covers 14 residues. Germline V CDR1 and CDR2: SNHLY, FYNNEI. The DNA for the CDR3 is TGTGCCAGCAGTGCAAGTTGGGCCGGGGATACGCAGTATTTT. Translating it yields CASSASWAGDTQYF. Variable domain in full (rest from reference TRBV2 and TRBJ2-3): EPEVTQTPSHQVTQMGQEVILRCVPISNHLYFYWYRQILGQKVEFLVSFYNNEISEKSEIFDDQFSVERPDGSNFTLKIRSTKLEDSAMYFCASSASWAGDTQYFGPGTRLTVL.

V usage is TRBV3-1 and J usage is TRBJ2-7; TRBD1 aligns across 7 bases. The V gene end was trimmed by 5 bases and the J gene end by 2 bases; junction bases not matched to a gene: 6. CDR3 length: 14 residues. CDR1 LGHDT and CDR2 YNNKEL come from the germline V gene (reference sequence). CDR3 DNA: TGTGCCAGCAGCAGACAGGGTATGCCCTACGAGCAGTACTTC. Translating gives CASSRQGMPYEQYF.

This clonotype came up many times. The V call is TRBV29-1, the J call TRBJ1-5; TRBD1 matches at 10 bases. The ends lost 4 bases at V and 0 bases at J; junction bases unmatched: 6. CDR3 length: 16 amino acids. Germline-derived CDR1 and CDR2 are SQVTM and ANQGSEA. DNA of the CDR3: TGCAGCGTTGTGGGGGACAGGGGTGGTAGCAATCAGCCCCAGCATTTT. Protein: CSVVGDRGGSNQPQHF.

This clonotype was seen just once. This chain joins TRBV14 and TRBJ1-4, with a possible D match to TRBD1 (5 bases). Per germline, CDR1 SGHDN and CDR2 FVKESK. This CDR3 has 16 residues. The V end lost 4 bases, the J end lost 8 bases, and 20 bases lay between the germline ends. The CDR3 protein is CASSRTSGGGGEKLFF. CDR3 nucleotide sequence: TGTGCCAGCAGCCGCACTTCCGGCGGGGGTGGAGAAAAACTGTTTTTT.

This rearrangement joins TRBV12-3 or TRBV12-4 to TRBJ1-4; D unclear. Deletions cut 8 bases from V and 8 bases from J, with 9 bases between. This CDR3 spans 11 amino acids. This CDR3 is CASHSGEKLFF. DNA of the CDR3: TGTGCCAGCCACTCTGGGGAAAAACTGTTTTTT.

The CDR3 is CSAVGEGEETQYF. In DNA form, the CDR3 reads TGCAGTGCTGTGGGGGAAGGGGAAGAGACCCAGTACTTC. This chain links TRBV20-1 with TRBJ2-5; D tentatively fits TRBD1 or TRBD2 (5 bases each). Germline loops: CDR1 DFQATT, CDR2 SNEGSKA (reference sequence). Trimming left V 5 bases short and J 3 bases short, with 13 bases between. The CDR3 has 13 amino acids.

Notes on this clonotype: A much larger clone differs by one base, so this may be a read error. The chain carries TRBV5-8 and TRBJ2-1, with D uncertain. The CDR3 is 15 amino acids. The germline V and J ends were trimmed by 1 base and 6 bases, with 14 bases remaining between them. Germline CDR1 is SGHTS and CDR2 is YDEGEE. CDR3 sequence: CASSLSRATFNEQFF. Written as DNA, the CDR3 is TGTGCCAGCAGCTTGTCCCGGGCGACCTTCAATGAGCAGTTCTTC. The whole variable domain, filled in from reference TRBV5-8 and TRBJ2-1, reads EAGVTQSPTHLIKTRGQQATLRCSPISGHTSVYWYQQALGLGLQFLLWYDEGEERNRGNFPPRFSGRQFPNYSSELNVNALELEDSALYLCASSLSRATFNEQFFGPGTRLTVL.

This clonotype was found a few times. Given a much more abundant clone one base away, this may be a read error. V gene TRBV14 combines with J gene TRBJ1-2; 7 bases agree with TRBD1. V dropped 1 base and J dropped 4; count of bases not matched to a gene: 9. Germline CDR1 reads SGHDN; CDR2 reads FVKESK. The CDR3 extends over 16 amino acids. The CDR3 DNA sequence: TGTGCCAGCAGCCAAGGAGGGAGGGGGCGAATCTATGGCTACACCTTC. Protein product: CASSQGGRGRIYGYTF.

In regard to this clonotype: A much larger clonotype is one base distant, so this may be a read error. This sequence joins TRBV29-1 and TRBJ2-1, with 8 bases fitting TRBD2. Germline assignment: CDR1 SQVTM and CDR2 ANQGSEA. The length of the CDR3 is 13 residues. The CDR3 here is CSAGGGAYNERFF. The CDR3 region has the DNA TGCAGCGCCGGGGGGGGGGCCTACAATGAGCGGTTCTTC.

The table lists this clonotype with many counts. J is TRBJ2-7 and V is TRBV5-4; 9 nucleotides line up with TRBD1. This CDR3 has 14 amino acids. Germline lookup yields CDR1 SGHNT and CDR2 YYREEE (reference sequence). V lost 4 bases and J lost 2; bases outside the gene matches: 4. CDR3 sequence: CASSEGQGAYEQYF. The CDR3 bases are TGTGCCAGCAGCGAGGGACAGGGCGCCTACGAGCAGTACTTC.